The 9 T cell receptor beta chains presented below share a single source sample, sequenced in a study of T-cell reconstitution after alpha-beta-depleted transplantation in children. Molecular barcoding with unique molecular identifiers was used for the TCRbeta library. Each CDR3 protein is one row after TCRdb ran MiXCR on the PCR reads. Counted here are 450,000 to 500,000 distinct CDR3 sequences, under 15% occurring once; the ten biggest clones make up about 5%. The specimen was PBMCs from the stem cell graft donor, collected from the stem cell graft. The receptors here all came from a human donor who donated a stem cell graft to a child with combined immunodeficiency.

This clonotype was counted many times. V is TRBV6-2 or TRBV6-3 and J is TRBJ2-1; no definite D call. Trimming cost V 10 bases and J 0 bases, with 19 bases left between them. Germline assignment: CDR1 MNHEY and CDR2 SVGEGT. The CDR3 sequence is 16 residues long. This CDR3 is CAIPHLGKSSYNEQFF. The CDR3 DNA reads as TGTGCCATCCCTCATCTAGGGAAAAGCTCCTACAATGAGCAGTTCTTC.

The CDR3 sequence is CASCRDPGTDTQYF. For the CDR3, the DNA is TGTGCCAGCTGCCGGGACCCCGGCACAGATACGCAGTATTTT. The chain couples TRBV2 to TRBJ2-3; the D gene could be TRBD1 or TRBD2 (5 bases each). Trimming left V 8 bases short and J 1 base short, with 13 bases between. CDR1 is SNHLY and CDR2 is FYNNEI in the germline V gene. This CDR3 is built from 14 residues. Supplemented by reference TRBV2 and TRBJ2-3, the full variable domain reads EPEVTQTPSHQVTQMGQEVILRCVPISNHLYFYWYRQILGQKVEFLVSFYNNEISEKSEIFDDQFSVERPDGSNFTLKIRSTKLEDSAMYFCASCRDPGTDTQYFGPGTRLTVL.

In its sample, this clonotype was seen a few times. The CDR3 protein is CASSLTGQGNEQYF. Written as DNA, the CDR3 is TGTGCCAGCAGCTTAACTGGACAGGGTAACGAGCAGTACTTC. V is TRBV7-9 and J is TRBJ2-7; 8 nucleotides match TRBD1. The CDR3 runs to 14 residues. V lost 2 bases to trimming and J lost 5 bases; unmatched junction nucleotides: 5. The germline V gene encodes CDR1 SEHNR and CDR2 FQNEAQ (reference sequence).

This clonotype was seen repeatedly, ten times or more. This chain connects TRBV5-1 to TRBJ2-5; 12 bases align to TRBD2. This CDR3 contains 15 residues. The V and J ends lost 7 bases and 1 base, in that order; junction bases with no gene match: 5. Germline lookup yields CDR1 SGHRS and CDR2 YFSETQ. The CDR3: CASQTSGGSQETQYF. The CDR3 DNA is TGCGCCAGCCAAACTAGCGGGGGGTCCCAAGAGACCCAGTACTTC.

V gene TRBV7-2 combines with J gene TRBJ2-1; D might be TRBD1 (5 bases). From germline, CDR1 is SGHTA and CDR2 FQGNSA. The CDR3 loop spans 16 amino acids. Trimming stripped 1 base from V and 6 bases from J, with 16 bases between. CDR3 loop: CASSLGPREGANEQFF. The CDR3 nucleotides read TGTGCCAGCAGCTTAGGGCCAAGGGAAGGGGCCAATGAGCAGTTCTTC.

This clonotype has at least ten counts. The chain uses TRBV7-9 and TRBJ2-3, with D possibly matching TRBD1 (5 bases). Germline V gene sequence: CDR1 SEHNR, CDR2 FQNEAQ (reference sequence). Trimming removed 3 bases from V and 1 base from J, with 14 bases in between. The CDR3 consists of 16 residues. CDR3 sequence reads: CASSLWGTTGTDTQYF. The CDR3 DNA reads TGTGCCAGCAGCTTGTGGGGCACGACAGGCACAGATACGCAGTATTTT.

This clonotype was recorded many times. V is TRBV29-1 and J is TRBJ2-7; D might be TRBD1 or TRBD2, each matching 5 bases. CDR3 size: 13 residues. Trimming cost V 5 bases and J 2 bases, with 13 bases left between them. The germline V gene has CDR1 SQVTM and CDR2 ANQGSEA. The CDR3 loop reads CSVLGTKTYEQYF. CDR3 nucleotide sequence: TGCAGCGTTCTGGGGACCAAAACCTACGAGCAGTACTTC.

Here the CDR3 DNA reads TGTGCCAGCAACCCCGGCCCTAACAATGAGCAGTTCTTC. Protein sequence: CASNPGPNNEQFF. The gene calls are TRBV2 and TRBJ2-1, with D hard to call. Germline V CDR1 and CDR2: SNHLY, FYNNEI. V was shortened by 7 bases and J by 5 bases, with 12 bases between the two germline ends. The CDR3 is made up of 13 amino acids.

Ten or more counts support this clonotype. This chain connects TRBV7-2 to TRBJ2-7; D unresolved. This CDR3 has 13 amino acids. V shed 3 bases and J shed 9 bases, with 15 bases lying between them. Germline loops: CDR1 SGHTA, CDR2 FQGNSA. CDR3 in amino acids: CASSFLQADRQYF. As DNA, the CDR3 is TGTGCCAGCAGCTTTCTTCAGGCGGATAGGCAGTACTTC.